These 19 T cell receptor beta chains originate from one sample sequenced in a study of a mutant IDH1 vaccine in newly diagnosed glioma. Here immunoSEQ multiplex PCR was the method, and the copy in TCRdb shows in-frame clones only, minus some. Among fewer than 70,000 clones listed, 85% to 90% were seen once. Stated time point: week 5, during vaccination. A single vaccine dose contained 300 ug of mutant IDH1 20-mer peptide, and topical imiquimod was used with it. The antigens of these receptors remain unknown. The source was PBMCs, collected from a glioma patient whose treatment included an IDH1 peptide vaccine. The receptors derive from a woman aged 40 to 50 with glioma.

CDR3 residues: CSVEDRDRGYSYEQYF. The CDR3 DNA reads as TGCAGCGTTGAAGATAGGGACAGGGGCTACTCCTACGAGCAGTACTTC. The gene calls are TRBV29-1 and TRBJ2-7, with 10 nucleotides matching TRBD1. After removal of 0 bases from V and 0 bases from J, the junction contained 5 bases not matched to a gene. The germline V gene has CDR1 SQVTM and CDR2 ANQGSEA. The CDR3 consists of 16 residues.

This sequence joins TRBV6-1 and TRBJ2-7; D not resolved. Germline V gives CDR1 MNHNS, CDR2 SASEGT. The CDR3 covers 12 residues. The V and J ends lost 4 bases and 12 bases respectively, with 16 bases between them. The chain's CDR3 is CASSVGSLSLYF. The CDR3 DNA reads TGTGCCAGCAGTGTAGGCAGCCTGAGCCTGTACTTC.

This chain uses TRBV11-2 with TRBJ1-2; 9 bases align to TRBD1. Trimming at V came to 4 bases and at J to 4 bases, leaving 10 bases not matched to a gene. This CDR3 region has 16 residues. Germline V lookup: CDR1 SGHAT, CDR2 FQNNGV. The CDR3 region is CASSSYQGQGFYGYTF. In DNA, the CDR3 is TGTGCCAGCAGCTCCTATCAGGGACAGGGTTTCTATGGCTACACCTTC. Looking up the rest from reference TRBV11-2 and TRBJ1-2 gives the full variable domain: EAGVAQSPRYKIIEKRQSVAFWCNPISGHATLYWYQQILGQGPKLLIQFQNNGVVDDSQLPKDRFSAERLKGVDSTLKIQPAKLEDSAVYLCASSSYQGQGFYGYTFGSGTRLTVV.

This chain connects TRBV27 to TRBJ2-7; 13 nucleotides align to TRBD2. The CDR3 spans 16 residues. The V gene's germline CDR1 is MNHEY and CDR2 SMNVEV (reference sequence). Germline trimming cut 6 bases from V and 4 bases from J; bases unmatched to any gene: 9. For the CDR3, the DNA is TGTGCCAGCAGCCACCAGACTAGCGGGGGGCTATACGAGCAGTACTTC. Residues: CASSHQTSGGLYEQYF.

This clone was detected only a few times. CDR3 sequence: CAISGGIGSYNSPLHF. The CDR3 region has the DNA TGTGCCATCAGTGGGGGAATCGGGTCCTATAATTCACCCCTCCACTTT. The rearrangement uses TRBV10-3 and TRBJ1-6; D unresolved. Germline lookup yields CDR1 ENHRY and CDR2 SYGVKD. Trimming stripped 4 bases from V and 1 base from J, with 11 bases between. The CDR3 runs to 16 residues.

V is TRBV5-4 and J is TRBJ1-1; 10 nucleotides agree with TRBD1. In germline, CDR1 is SGHNT, CDR2 YYREEE (reference sequence). Trimming removed 1 base from V and 5 bases from J; junction bases left unmatched: 5. CDR3 size: 15 residues. CDR3 coding DNA: TGTGCCAGCAGCTTGATCGGACAGGGGGGTACTGAAGCTTTCTTT. This codes for CASSLIGQGGTEAFF.

In this sample, this clone turned up a few times. The chain links TRBV5-5 to TRBJ1-1; D is undetermined. Germline V gene lookup returns CDR1 SGHKS and CDR2 YYEKEE (reference sequence). The V end was cut by 0 bases, the J end by 1 base, with 4 bases between. The CDR3 consists of 13 residues. In nucleotides, the CDR3 is TGTGCCAGCAGCTTGGCAGGGAACACTGAAGCTTTCTTT. This sequence encodes CASSLAGNTEAFF.

The chain is built from TRBV6-5 and TRBJ1-1; the match to TRBD1 covers 8 bases. V lost 6 bases and J lost 1; bases outside the gene matches: 7. Germline V gene sequence: CDR1 MNHEY, CDR2 SVGAGI. The CDR3 totals 15 residues. The CDR3 DNA reads as TGTGCCAGCAGACCCAGACAGGGGACGAACACTGAAGCTTTCTTT. The encoded protein is CASRPRQGTNTEAFF.

The chain links TRBV6-1 to TRBJ2-7; tentatively, D is TRBD2 (5 bases). The ends were cut back, 4 bases at V and 6 bases at J, with 10 bases in the middle. Germline-derived CDR1 and CDR2 are MNHNS and SASEGT. The length of the CDR3 is 12 residues. This CDR3 is CASSALSGEQYF. For the CDR3, the DNA is TGTGCCAGCAGTGCCCTCAGCGGCGAGCAGTACTTC.

The V gene is TRBV5-8, the J gene TRBJ1-6; D gene unclear. Deletions cut 0 bases from V and 0 bases from J, with 10 bases between. Germline assignment: CDR1 SGHTS and CDR2 YDEGEE. The CDR3 has 17 amino acids. The CDR3 sequence is CASSLGSASSYNSPLHF. CDR3 nucleotides: TGTGCCAGCAGCTTGGGAAGTGCCAGCTCCTATAATTCACCCCTCCACTTT.

The chain uses TRBV5-4 and TRBJ1-1, with D tentatively TRBD1 (6 bases). Looked up from germline, CDR1 is SGHNT and CDR2 is YYREEE (reference sequence). Trimming cost V 2 bases and J 2 bases, with 13 bases left between them. The CDR3 is 15 amino acids. The DNA for the CDR3 is TGTGCCAGCAGCTTTCTCGTGGGACAAAACACTGAAGCTTTCTTT. Encoded protein: CASSFLVGQNTEAFF.

The V and J genes are TRBV13 and TRBJ1-6, with D unclear. With 7 bases removed from V and 3 bases from J, the gap between germline ends came to 10 bases. Germline V gene sequence: CDR1 PRHDT, CDR2 FYEKMQ (reference sequence). This CDR3 spans 14 amino acids. The CDR3 region has the DNA TGTGCCAGCATATTCTGGGTCTATAATTCACCCCTCCACTTT. Translating gives CASIFWVYNSPLHF.

The chain has TRBV25-1 and TRBJ1-2, with TRBD1 as a possible D gene (6 bases). Trimming removed 2 bases at V and 8 bases at J, with 15 bases between. The CDR3 has 14 residues. The V gene's germline CDR1 is MGHDK and CDR2 SYGVNS. The CDR3 DNA is TGTGCCAGCAGTGAACTCGCCCAGGGGAGCGGCTACACCTTC. This sequence encodes CASSELAQGSGYTF.

V is TRBV4-1 and J is TRBJ2-7; 13 bases align to TRBD2. V lost 1 base and J lost 0; bases outside the gene matches: 6. Germline CDR1 is MGHRA and CDR2 is YSYEKL. There are 18 residues in the CDR3. The CDR3 sequence: CASSQAVGLAGDSYEQYF. DNA for the CDR3: TGCGCCAGCAGCCAAGCCGTTGGACTAGCGGGAGACTCCTACGAGCAGTACTTC.

The chain recombines TRBV5-1 with TRBJ2-3; D remains ambiguous. The CDR3 has 14 residues. Trimming took 6 bases from V and 0 from J, leaving 11 bases between them. Germline V gives CDR1 SGHRS, CDR2 YFSETQ. DNA for the CDR3: TGCGCCAGCAAGGATGAACTTAGCACAGATACGCAGTATTTT. Translation gives CASKDELSTDTQYF.

This rearrangement joins TRBV27 to TRBJ2-3; 7 positions agree with TRBD2. Germline V CDR1 and CDR2: MNHEY, SMNVEV (reference sequence). The CDR3 sequence is 18 residues long. V dropped 5 bases and J dropped 0; count of bases not matched to a gene: 14. The CDR3 reads CASSLTLGGTISTDTQYF. The CDR3 coding sequence is TGTGCCAGCAGTCTCACGTTGGGGGGGACTATAAGCACAGATACGCAGTATTTT.

This sequence joins TRBV19 and TRBJ2-5; 10 nucleotides agree with TRBD2. The V and J ends lost 2 bases and 4 bases, in that order; junction bases with no gene match: 4. Germline-derived CDR1 and CDR2 are LNHDA and SQIVND (reference sequence). The CDR3 totals 15 residues. The CDR3 reads CASSISLAGVETQYF. CDR3 DNA sequence: TGTGCCAGTAGTATAAGTCTAGCGGGGGTAGAGACCCAGTACTTC.

J is TRBJ2-7 and V is TRBV4-2; no clear D gene. The germline V gene encodes CDR1 LGHNA and CDR2 YNFKEQ. This CDR3 comprises 15 residues. Trimming cost V 1 base and J 1 base, with 11 bases left between them. CDR3 coding DNA: TGTGCCAGCAGCCAAGCCTGGCAGGAGTCCTACGAGCAGTACTTC. Translation: CASSQAWQESYEQYF.

This clone appeared a single time. V usage is TRBV19 and J usage is TRBJ2-2, with TRBD2 matching 10 bases. The V segment lost 5 bases and the J segment 4 bases; nucleotides outside the gene matches: 4. Germline CDR1 is LNHDA and CDR2 is SQIVND (reference sequence). The CDR3 covers 15 residues. The CDR3 coding sequence is TGTGCCAGTAGTTCCAGGACTAGCGGCACCGGGGAGCTGTTTTTT. It is translated as CASSSRTSGTGELFF.